This TCR beta chain was identified during a study of blood T cell repertoires in COVID-19. CDR1 SQVTM and CDR2 ANQGSEA come from the germline V gene. The germline V and J ends were trimmed by 4 bases and 5 bases, with 15 bases remaining between them. The CDR3 runs 13 residues. Produced via immunoSEQ multiplex PCR; TCRdb's table is partial and in-frame only. This table holds about 230,000 clones, 75% to 90% found once. The sequenced sample consisted of peripheral blood. This sequence joins TRBV29-1 and TRBJ2-7; possible D gene TRBD2, 6 bases. This receptor was taken from a man aged 35 to 55 with acute or convalescent COVID-19. The CDR3: CSVGGRPGDEQYF. The CDR3 region has the DNA TGCAGCGTTGGCGGACGGCCGGGGGACGAGCAGTACTTC.